These T cell receptor beta chains were read from a single sample in a study of early T cells in non-severe SARS-CoV-2 infection. TCRdb re-analysed the 5' RACE reads in MiXCR, keeping a single row per CDR3 protein. The table includes some 81,000 distinct CDR3 sequences, around 16% detected once. Sequencing was done on a sample of whole blood. The source is an adult who was a healthcare worker with PCR-confirmed SARS-CoV-2 infection or an uninfected control (not recorded which). CDR3s include the opening cysteine and the closing phenylalanine or tryptophan. D genes are given only for firm matches. The size entry is marked missing in some rows and otherwise reads once, few, many or a size class.

TRBV20-1	TRBJ2-7	few	TRBD1	CSARDGTGLYEQYF	TGCAGTGCTAGAGATGGGACAGGGCTCTACGAGCAGTACTTC
TRBV4-2	TRBJ2-2	few	.	CASSSGTQNTGELFF	TGTGCCAGCAGCTCCGGGACACAGAACACCGGGGAGCTGTTTTTT
TRBV29-1	TRBJ1-1	.	.	CSVSSPANTEAFF	TGCAGCGTTTCATCCCCGGCGAACACTGAAGCTTTCTTT
TRBV7-3	TRBJ2-1	.	.	CASRVGVGRFSEQFF	TGTGCCAGCAGAGTGGGAGTAGGGAGGTTTAGCGAGCAGTTCTTC
TRBV7-2	TRBJ2-1	.	.	CASSRRLDSYNEQFF	TGTGCCAGCAGCCGCCGACTAGACTCCTACAATGAGCAGTTCTTC
TRBV11-2	TRBJ1-3	few	.	CASSLVGRWAEGNTIYF	TGTGCCAGCAGCCTAGTCGGCCGGTGGGCCGAAGGAAACACCATATATTTT
TRBV14	TRBJ2-2	.	.	CASSPQGHTGELFF	TGTGCCAGCAGCCCCCAGGGTCACACCGGGGAGCTGTTTTTT
TRBV19	TRBJ1-3	.	.	CASKDGGSGNTIYF	TGTGCCAGTAAAGACGGGGGATCTGGAAACACCATATATTTT
TRBV5-4	TRBJ2-3	.	.	CASSPPTGTDTQYF	TGTGCCAGCAGCCCACCCACAGGAACAGATACGCAGTATTTT
TRBV29-1	TRBJ2-4	.	TRBD2	CSVEDRGTTFQYF	TGCAGCGTTGAAGATCGTGGGACTACGTTTCAGTACTTC
TRBV4-1	TRBJ2-7	.	TRBD2	CASSQADRGLAGTFGEQYF	TGCGCCAGCAGCCAGGCTGACAGGGGACTAGCGGGGACTTTCGGGGAGCAGTACTTC
TRBV5-1	TRBJ2-7	.	TRBD1	CASSPDRLSTNEQYF	TGCGCCAGCAGCCCGGACAGGCTGAGCACCAACGAGCAGTACTTC
TRBV19	TRBJ2-2	few	.	CASSLPRQETGELFF	TGTGCCAGTAGCCTTCCGAGACAGGAAACCGGGGAGCTGTTTTTT
TRBV7-9	TRBJ2-4	.	TRBD1	CASSLDRGQDIQYF	TGTGCCAGCAGCTTAGACAGGGGGCAAGACATTCAGTACTTC
TRBV7-2	TRBJ2-2	many	.	CASSIGSANTGELFF	TGTGCCAGCAGCATCGGTAGCGCGAACACCGGGGAGCTGTTTTTT
TRBV19	TRBJ2-1	many	.	CASSIIRRGSYNEQFF	TGTGCCAGTAGTATAATAAGGAGGGGCTCCTACAATGAGCAGTTCTTC
TRBV12-3/TRBV12-4	TRBJ2-2	few	TRBD1	CASSPTGTGAAGELFF	TGTGCCAGCAGTCCCACCGGGACAGGGGCTGCCGGGGAGCTGTTTTTT
TRBV5-4	TRBJ1-2	.	.	CASSPHGGAGAF	TGTGCCAGCAGCCCTCATGGGGGGGCAGGCGCATTC
TRBV10-1	TRBJ2-5	many	TRBD2	CASSGAGTSGRETQYF	TGCGCCAGCAGTGGAGCCGGGACTAGCGGGCGAGAGACCCAGTACTTC
TRBV7-9	TRBJ2-3	.	.	CASSADSPDGTDTQYF	TGTGCCAGCAGCGCGGACAGTCCGGACGGCACAGATACGCAGTATTTT
TRBV20-1	TRBJ1-3	.	.	CSALTVSGNTIYF	TGCAGTGCGTTGACAGTCTCTGGAAACACCATATATTTT
TRBV2	TRBJ2-7	.	.	CASGYRYYEQYF	TGTGCCAGCGGTTACCGGTACTACGAGCAGTACTTC
TRBV5-1	TRBJ2-1	many	TRBD2	CASSFPKGLAGVRGEQFF	TGCGCCAGCAGCTTCCCTAAAGGCCTAGCGGGAGTAAGGGGTGAGCAGTTCTTC
TRBV30	TRBJ1-1	few	.	CAWRTGLPSGAFF	TGTGCCTGGAGGACGGGACTCCCAAGTGGAGCTTTCTTT
TRBV20-1	TRBJ2-1	few	TRBD2	CSARDLDSGGANEQFF	TGCAGTGCTAGAGATCTTGACAGCGGGGGGGCCAATGAGCAGTTCTTC
TRBV7-8	TRBJ2-3	.	.	CASSFDALVASTDTQYF	TGTGCCAGCAGCTTTGACGCCCTGGTGGCGAGCACAGATACGCAGTATTTT
TRBV9	TRBJ2-5	.	.	CASSASEETQYF	TGTGCCAGCAGCGCCTCGGAAGAGACCCAGTACTTC
TRBV10-3	TRBJ2-5	once	.	CAISESEETQYF	TGTGCCATCAGTGAGAGCGAAGAGACCCAGTACTTC
TRBV6-2/TRBV6-3	TRBJ1-4	.	.	CASSYLAGPFGDKLFF	TGTGCCAGCAGTTACCTAGCGGGACCTTTTGGCGATAAACTGTTTTTT
TRBV5-1	TRBJ1-1	.	.	CASSLKQGTEAFF	TGCGCCAGCAGCCTAAAACAGGGAACTGAAGCTTTCTTT
TRBV29-1	TRBJ2-2	.	TRBD1	CSVELTNRGTGELFF	TGCAGCGTTGAACTAACAAACAGGGGCACCGGGGAGCTGTTTTTT
TRBV12-5	TRBJ2-1	.	.	CASGLVRQASYNEQFF	TGTGCTAGTGGTTTGGTACGGCAGGCTTCCTACAATGAGCAGTTCTTC
TRBV7-9	TRBJ2-5	.	TRBD2	CASSFSGSVETQYF	TGTGCCAGCAGCTTTAGCGGGAGTGTTGAGACCCAGTACTTC
TRBV5-5	TRBJ2-1	.	TRBD2	CASSLRGGFDNEQFF	TGTGCCAGCAGCTTGCGCGGGGGTTTTGACAATGAGCAGTTCTTC
TRBV20-1	TRBJ2-7	few	TRBD1	CSARAGTGGVYEQYF	TGCAGTGCTAGAGCCGGGACAGGGGGCGTCTACGAGCAGTACTTC
TRBV5-1	TRBJ1-5	few	.	CASSPGLAGPNQPQHF	TGCGCCAGCAGCCCCGGCTTGGCCGGCCCAAATCAGCCCCAGCATTTT
TRBV7-9	TRBJ1-1	few	TRBD1	CASSLRQGMNTEAFF	TGTGCCAGCAGCTTACGACAGGGAATGAACACTGAAGCTTTCTTT
TRBV7-2	TRBJ2-4	few	TRBD2	CASSLSSLLAGATKNIQYF	TGTGCCAGCAGCCTCAGCTCCCTCCTAGCGGGGGCTACAAAAAACATTCAGTACTTC
TRBV29-1	TRBJ1-2	few	TRBD1	CSVDSDRGLGGYTF	TGCAGCGTTGATTCGGACAGGGGGCTTGGTGGCTACACCTTC
TRBV20-1	TRBJ1-6	.	TRBD1	CSARDPGQGAVLTPLHF	TGCAGTGCTAGAGATCCCGGACAGGGGGCTGTATTAACGCCCCTCCACTTT
TRBV25-1	TRBJ2-5	few	.	CASSTGIRKETQYF	TGTGCCAGCAGCACGGGCATCAGAAAGGAGACCCAGTACTTC
TRBV12-2	TRBJ1-1	few	.	CASRSRGGVGSTEAFF	TGTGCAAGTCGCTCCCGAGGGGGGGTCGGAAGCACTGAAGCTTTCTTT
TRBV5-1	TRBJ2-7	many	TRBD1	CASSLDPGGKYEQYF	TGCGCCAGCAGCTTGGATCCAGGGGGCAAGTACGAGCAGTACTTC
TRBV29-1	TRBJ2-1	.	TRBD2	CSVPEAGGLNEQFF	TGCAGCGTCCCCGAAGCGGGGGGCCTTAATGAGCAGTTCTTC
TRBV28	TRBJ2-1	.	TRBD2	CASSPPGRRTYNEQFF	TGTGCCAGCAGCCCCCCCGGGAGGAGGACCTACAATGAGCAGTTCTTC
TRBV20-1	TRBJ2-3	.	.	CSAILEAGRTRSTDTQYF	TGCAGTGCTATCCTCGAGGCAGGGAGAACCAGGAGCACAGATACGCAGTATTTT
TRBV9	TRBJ2-7	.	.	CASSVGGVGTYEQYF	TGTGCCAGCAGCGTAGGAGGGGTGGGCACTTACGAGCAGTACTTC
TRBV29-1	TRBJ2-7	many	.	CSVSGSYEQYF	TGCAGCGTCTCGGGCTCCTACGAGCAGTACTTC
TRBV6-1	TRBJ1-5	.	.	CASSEGLAGSNQPQHF	TGTGCCAGCAGTGAAGGCCTGGCAGGGAGCAATCAGCCCCAGCATTTT
TRBV6-5	TRBJ2-1	.	.	CASSYSYGTEQFF	TGTGCCAGCAGTTACTCGTACGGGACTGAGCAGTTCTTC
TRBV15	TRBJ2-5	.	TRBD1	CATSSTGGETQYF	TGTGCCACCAGCAGTACAGGGGGGGAGACCCAGTACTTC
TRBV20-1	TRBJ2-7	many	.	CSARVPTGKSYEQYF	TGCAGTGCTAGAGTTCCGACAGGCAAGTCCTACGAGCAGTACTTC